This TCR beta chain was profiled in a study of shared clonotypes between healthy human individuals. On the study more broadly: Aged 18 to 49, the donors were a couple of women and three men. Study-wide points: Against clonotypes common to all four donors, non-shared ones had lower generation probabilities. The researchers took only blood, and tissue repertoires probably look different. Generally, naive subsets (rather than memory subsets) showed larger estimated richness.

Comments on this clone: Its antigen is unidentified.

The naive CD8 population came from CD45RO-negative cells selected for CCR7, without terminally differentiated effector memory CD45RA+ cells. TCRdb keeps only in-frame clones here, not all; method: immunoSEQ multiplex PCR. Of about 2.1 million clones in the sample, 85% to 95% are singletons; the top ten hold over 1.5%. This clonotype was sampled from a man younger than 35 in good health. Some clones in this sample may be carry-over from other donors' samples. Sequencing used naive CD8+ T cells from PBMCs.

The CDR3 sequence is CAISDRPYTEAFF. The CDR3 DNA is TGTGCCATCAGTGACAGGCCCTACACTGAAGCTTTCTTT. This sequence joins TRBV10-3 and TRBJ1-1; D call uncertain. Trimming stripped 3 bases from V and 3 bases from J, with 8 bases between. CDR3 length: 13 amino acids. Germline V lookup: CDR1 ENHRY, CDR2 SYGVKD.